This T cell receptor (beta chain) was captured by sequencing in a study of blood T cell repertoires in COVID-19 (dated by TCRdb to the early 2020s). Study-wide context: Samples from collaborators originated in the United States, Italy and Spain and spanned both the acute and convalescent phases of COVID-19. The repertoires were released in a freely available public database meant as a resource for research on the immune response to SARS-CoV-2. Where HLA class I and class II types were available, the types were taken from metadata supplied by the sample provider, not from assay-based typing. The material from the prospective study consisted of cDNA or gDNA derived from T cells, B-cell-depleted T cells, or PBMCs. The sample metadata nearly always contained a de-identified subject ID, COVID-19 status, age in years and sex. Deeply sampled blood TCRbeta repertoires from subjects exposed to, actively infected with, or recovered from COVID-19 were included in the dataset. The samples were drawn from two sources: the first 160 participants of the ongoing ImmuneRACE study, and 950 to 1,500 subjects contributed by 6 global collaborators.

The CDR3 measures 13 amino acids from cysteine to phenylalanine. Solely the CDR3 DNA is kept, with 39 bases framed from the first base. The junction shows trimming of 5 bases on V and 10 bases on J, and the gene matches do not reach 5 bases of it. Reading the germline V gene (reference sequence) gives CDR1 SGHKS and CDR2 YYEKEE. Broad study findings and their caveats: Clinical and demographic metadata were provided uncurated, with the amount varying by source and participant.

In the prospective study, participants were 18 to 89 years old, resided in around 25 geographic areas of the United States, and were enrolled through a virtual design. To assign participants to cohorts, the prospective study relied on clinical history that participants themselves reported in a screening survey and a study questionnaire. In the prospective study, whole blood, serum and a nasopharyngeal or oropharyngeal swab were collected from each participant by mobile phlebotomists. Over an approximately 2-month period, participants in the prospective study had the option of providing additional blood draws and questionnaires. Prospective study blood samples were shipped either frozen or at room temperature before DNA extraction. This clone was found a few times. Its antigen remains undetermined. Base qualities are not recorded, but no much larger clone differs from it by a single base. TCRbeta CDR3 regions were amplified from genomic DNA using the immunoSEQ Assay, a bias-controlled multiplex PCR. The authors' pipeline ran thus. The number of nucleated cells in each sample was estimated by amplification of reference gene primers within the assay. To quantify the absolute abundance of each unique TCRbeta CDR3 rearrangement, sequence reads were collapsed and filtered. For each sample, productive Simpson clonality was calculated as the square root of Simpson's diversity index over productive rearrangements. TCRdb retrieved this table from immuneACCESS and kept in-frame rearrangements only. Not all clones are present; in checked studies, unresolved V genes account for under half, and no reason is known for the remainder. That table supplies the V and J calls and clone size; D and trimming were determined from the DNA. This sample comprises more than 200,000 clones, around 92% of them detected only once. In total, the top ten clones hold roughly 4% of the sample.

The sequence was collected from a woman aged 30 to 39 with acute COVID-19. The rearranged segments are TRBV5-5 and TRBJ1-6; a stretch of 8 junction bases matches TRBD1. Material for sequencing was PBMCs or T cells enriched from blood (not recorded which). The CDR3 amino acid sequence is: CASSLTGDSPLHF. In nucleotides, the sequence is TGTGCCAGCAGTCTGACAGGGGACTCACCCCTCCACTTT.